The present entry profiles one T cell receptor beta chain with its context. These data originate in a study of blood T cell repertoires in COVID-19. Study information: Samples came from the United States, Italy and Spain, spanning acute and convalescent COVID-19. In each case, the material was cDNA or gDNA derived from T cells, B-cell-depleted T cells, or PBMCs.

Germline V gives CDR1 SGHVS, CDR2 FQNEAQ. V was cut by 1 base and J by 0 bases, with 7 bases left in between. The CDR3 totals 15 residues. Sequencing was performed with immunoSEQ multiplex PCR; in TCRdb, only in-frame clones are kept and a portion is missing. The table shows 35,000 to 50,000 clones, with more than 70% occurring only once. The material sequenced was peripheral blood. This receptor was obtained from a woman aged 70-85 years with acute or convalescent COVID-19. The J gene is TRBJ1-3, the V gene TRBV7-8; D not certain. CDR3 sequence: CASSLVSVSGNTIYF. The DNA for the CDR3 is TGTGCCAGCAGCTTAGTGAGTGTCTCTGGAAACACCATATATTTT.